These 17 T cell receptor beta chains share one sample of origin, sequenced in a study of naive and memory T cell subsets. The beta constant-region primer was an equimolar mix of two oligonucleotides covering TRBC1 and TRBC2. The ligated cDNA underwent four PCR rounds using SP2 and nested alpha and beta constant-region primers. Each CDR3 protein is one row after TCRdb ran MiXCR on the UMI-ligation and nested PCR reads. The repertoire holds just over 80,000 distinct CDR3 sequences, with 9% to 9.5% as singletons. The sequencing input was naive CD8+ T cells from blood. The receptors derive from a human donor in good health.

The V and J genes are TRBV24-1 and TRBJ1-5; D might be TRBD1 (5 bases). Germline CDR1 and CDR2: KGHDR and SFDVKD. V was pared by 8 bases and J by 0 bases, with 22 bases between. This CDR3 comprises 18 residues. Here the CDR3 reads CATITRDGYGYSNQPQHF. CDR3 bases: TGTGCCACCATCACCAGGGACGGATATGGATATAGCAATCAGCCCCAGCATTTT.

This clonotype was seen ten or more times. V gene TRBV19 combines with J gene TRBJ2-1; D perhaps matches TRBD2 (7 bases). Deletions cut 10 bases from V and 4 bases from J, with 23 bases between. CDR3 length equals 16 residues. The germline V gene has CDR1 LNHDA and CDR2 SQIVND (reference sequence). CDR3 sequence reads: CAIHGRGLGGYNEQFF. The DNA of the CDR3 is TGTGCCATCCATGGTCGGGGGCTGGGGGGGTACAATGAGCAGTTCTTC.

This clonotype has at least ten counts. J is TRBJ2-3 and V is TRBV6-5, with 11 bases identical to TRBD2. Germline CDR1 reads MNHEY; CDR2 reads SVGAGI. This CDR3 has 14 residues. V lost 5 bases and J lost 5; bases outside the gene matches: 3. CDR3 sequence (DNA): TGTGCCAGCAGTCCTCTAGCGGGGGGAGATACGCAGTATTTT. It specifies CASSPLAGGDTQYF.

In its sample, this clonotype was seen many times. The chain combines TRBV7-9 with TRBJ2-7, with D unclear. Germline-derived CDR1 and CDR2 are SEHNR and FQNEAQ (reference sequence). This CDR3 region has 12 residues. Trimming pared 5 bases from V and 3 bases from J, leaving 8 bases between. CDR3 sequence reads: CASSPSGYEQYF. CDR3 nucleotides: TGTGCCAGCAGCCCGTCAGGCTACGAGCAGTACTTC.

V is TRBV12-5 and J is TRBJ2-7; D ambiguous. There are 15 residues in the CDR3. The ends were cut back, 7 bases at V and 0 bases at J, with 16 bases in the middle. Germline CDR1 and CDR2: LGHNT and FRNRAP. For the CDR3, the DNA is TGTGCTAGTGCCTCGACGGCGGCCCCCTCCTACGAGCAGTACTTC. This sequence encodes CASASTAAPSYEQYF.

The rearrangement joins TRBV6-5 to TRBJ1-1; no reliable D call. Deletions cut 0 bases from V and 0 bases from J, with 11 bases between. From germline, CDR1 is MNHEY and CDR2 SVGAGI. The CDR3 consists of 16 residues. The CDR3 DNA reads TGTGCCAGCAGTTACTCGATTAGCGAGATGAACACTGAAGCTTTCTTT. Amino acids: CASSYSISEMNTEAFF.

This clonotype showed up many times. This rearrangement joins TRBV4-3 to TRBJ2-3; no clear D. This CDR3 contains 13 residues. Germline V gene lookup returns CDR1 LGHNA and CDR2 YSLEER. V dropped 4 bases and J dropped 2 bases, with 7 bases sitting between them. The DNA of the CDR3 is TGCGCCAGCAGCCCCACCTCCACAGATACGCAGTATTTT. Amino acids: CASSPTSTDTQYF.

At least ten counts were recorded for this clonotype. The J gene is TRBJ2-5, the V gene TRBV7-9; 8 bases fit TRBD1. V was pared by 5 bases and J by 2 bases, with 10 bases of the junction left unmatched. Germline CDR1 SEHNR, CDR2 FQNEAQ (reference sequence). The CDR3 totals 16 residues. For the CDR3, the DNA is TGTGCCAGCAGCGGACACGGACAGGGCGTTCAAGAGACCCAGTACTTC. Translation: CASSGHGQGVQETQYF.

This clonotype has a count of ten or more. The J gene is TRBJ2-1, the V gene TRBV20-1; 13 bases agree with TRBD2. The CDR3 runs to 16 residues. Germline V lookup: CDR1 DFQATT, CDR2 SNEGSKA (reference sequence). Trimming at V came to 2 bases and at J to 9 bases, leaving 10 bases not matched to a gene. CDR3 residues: CSARPGLAGKLFEQFF. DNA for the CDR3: TGCAGTGCTAGACCGGGACTAGCGGGAAAGTTATTTGAGCAGTTCTTC.

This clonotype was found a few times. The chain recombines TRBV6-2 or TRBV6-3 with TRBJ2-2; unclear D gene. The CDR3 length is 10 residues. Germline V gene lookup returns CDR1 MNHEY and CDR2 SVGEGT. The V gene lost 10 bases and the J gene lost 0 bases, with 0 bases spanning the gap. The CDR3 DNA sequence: TGTGCCACGAACACCGGGGAGCTGTTTTTT. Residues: CATNTGELFF.

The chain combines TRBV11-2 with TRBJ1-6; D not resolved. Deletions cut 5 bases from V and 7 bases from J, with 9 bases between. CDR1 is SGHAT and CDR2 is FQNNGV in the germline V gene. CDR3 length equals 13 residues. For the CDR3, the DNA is TGTGCCAGCAGCCGAGATGCAAATTCACCCCTCCACTTT. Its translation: CASSRDANSPLHF.

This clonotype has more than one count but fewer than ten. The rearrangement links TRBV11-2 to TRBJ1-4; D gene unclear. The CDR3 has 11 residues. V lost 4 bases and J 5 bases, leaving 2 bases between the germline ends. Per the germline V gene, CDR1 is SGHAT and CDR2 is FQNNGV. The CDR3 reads CASSSNEKLFF. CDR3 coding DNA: TGTGCCAGCAGCTCAAATGAAAAACTGTTTTTT.

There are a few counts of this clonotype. As DNA, the CDR3 is TGTGCCAGCAGTGAAGACGGGTTAAGCACCGGGGAGCTGTTTTTT. Translating gives CASSEDGLSTGELFF. V is TRBV2 and J is TRBJ2-2; D is unclear. The germline V gene has CDR1 SNHLY and CDR2 FYNNEI. The V gene lost 1 base and the J gene lost 4 bases, with 10 bases spanning the gap. This CDR3 is built from 15 residues. Together with reference TRBV2 and TRBJ2-2, the CDR3 gives the full variable domain: EPEVTQTPSHQVTQMGQEVILRCVPISNHLYFYWYRQILGQKVEFLVSFYNNEISEKSEIFDDQFSVERPDGSNFTLKIRSTKLEDSAMYFCASSEDGLSTGELFFGEGSRLTVL.

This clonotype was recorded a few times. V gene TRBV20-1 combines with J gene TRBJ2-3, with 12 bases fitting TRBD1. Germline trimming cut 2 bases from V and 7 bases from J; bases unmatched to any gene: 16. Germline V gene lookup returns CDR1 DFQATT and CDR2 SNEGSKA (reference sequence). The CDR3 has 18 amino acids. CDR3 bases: TGCAGTGCTAGAACTACCCTGCCGGGACAGGGGGCGTTGAATACGCAGTATTTT. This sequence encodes CSARTTLPGQGALNTQYF.

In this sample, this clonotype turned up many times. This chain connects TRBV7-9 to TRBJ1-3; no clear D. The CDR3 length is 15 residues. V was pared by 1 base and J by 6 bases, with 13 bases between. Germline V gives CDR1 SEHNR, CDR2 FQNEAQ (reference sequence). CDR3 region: CASSLGPGLLNTIYF. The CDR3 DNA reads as TGTGCCAGCAGCTTAGGGCCCGGACTCCTAAACACCATATATTTT. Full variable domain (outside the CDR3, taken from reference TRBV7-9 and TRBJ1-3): DTGVSQNPRHKITKRGQNVTFRCDPISEHNRLYWYRQTLGQGPEFLTYFQNEAQLEKSRLLSDRFSAERPKGSFSTLEIQRTEQGDSAMYLCASSLGPGLLNTIYFGEGSWLTVV.

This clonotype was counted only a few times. For the CDR3, the DNA is TGTGCCAGCAGCTTAGCCTCGGGGCACCTATACAATGAGCAGTTCTTC. Encoded protein: CASSLASGHLYNEQFF. V and J are TRBV7-9 and TRBJ2-1, with D perhaps assigned TRBD1 or TRBD2 (5 bases each). The CDR3 contains 16 residues. Germline values: CDR1 SEHNR, CDR2 FQNEAQ (reference sequence). Trimming took off 0 bases at V and 4 bases at J, with 13 bases between the two ends. Looking up the rest from reference TRBV7-9 and TRBJ2-1 gives the full variable domain: DTGVSQNPRHKITKRGQNVTFRCDPISEHNRLYWYRQTLGQGPEFLTYFQNEAQLEKSRLLSDRFSAERPKGSFSTLEIQRTEQGDSAMYLCASSLASGHLYNEQFFGPGTRLTVL.

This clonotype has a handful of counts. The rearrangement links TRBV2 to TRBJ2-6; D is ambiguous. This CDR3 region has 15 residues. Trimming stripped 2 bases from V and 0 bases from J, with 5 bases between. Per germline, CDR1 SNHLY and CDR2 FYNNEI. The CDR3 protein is CASSERSSGANVLTF. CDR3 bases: TGTGCCAGCAGTGAAAGGAGCTCTGGGGCCAACGTCCTGACTTTC.